The T cell receptor beta chain described here comes from a study of technical replicates of blood from several donors. Produced via immunoSEQ multiplex PCR; TCRdb's table is partial and in-frame only. The data contain tens of thousands of clones, about 87% of them singletons. This clone was seen a few times. CDR3 length equals 15 residues. V lost 2 bases to trimming and J lost 7 bases, with 15 bases between them. The germline CDR1 and CDR2 sequences are MGHRA and YSYEKL. The sequencing input was PBMCs. This receptor was taken from a human donor in good health. Some clones in this sample may be carry-over from other donors' samples. The chain employs TRBV4-1 and TRBJ1-5; tentatively, D is TRBD1 (5 bases). CDR3 DNA: TGCGCCAGCAGCCAAAATGGCTTGGAGGGGCAGCCCCAGCATTTT. It codes for CASSQNGLEGQPQHF.